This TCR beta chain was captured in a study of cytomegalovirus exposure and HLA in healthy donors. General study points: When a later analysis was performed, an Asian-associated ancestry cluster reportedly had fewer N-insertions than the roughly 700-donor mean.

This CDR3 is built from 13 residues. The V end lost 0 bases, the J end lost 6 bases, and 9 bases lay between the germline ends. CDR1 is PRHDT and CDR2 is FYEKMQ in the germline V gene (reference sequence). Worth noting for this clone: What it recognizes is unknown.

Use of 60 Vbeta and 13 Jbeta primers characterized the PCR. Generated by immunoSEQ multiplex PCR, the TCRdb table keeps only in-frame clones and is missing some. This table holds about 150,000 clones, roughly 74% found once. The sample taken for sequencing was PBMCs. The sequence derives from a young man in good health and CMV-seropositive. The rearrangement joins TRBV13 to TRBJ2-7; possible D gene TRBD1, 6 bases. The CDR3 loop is CASSLGTGGEQYF. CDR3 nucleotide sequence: TGTGCCAGCAGCTTAGGGACAGGAGGCGAGCAGTACTTC.